This T cell receptor (beta chain) was recorded in a study of T cells in Graves' hyperthyroidism and ophthalmopathy. Study conclusions and caveats: Blood samples included most of the expanded thyroid clonotypes exceeding 0.001.

V was trimmed by 1 base and J by 12 bases, leaving 13 bases between them. Germline lookup yields CDR1 SGHTA and CDR2 FQGNSA. The CDR3 spans 14 residues. This clonotype was detected many times. Its target is unknown. Exclusion of a patient resulted from uncontrolled infection, other autoimmune disease, pregnancy or lactation. Template material for amplifying TCR beta CDR3 regions consisted of RNA transcripts. Primed by the HTBI set, a first-round RT-PCR was run on the TCR CDR3. TCRdb used MiXCR to reprocess the multiplex PCR reads, holding one entry per CDR3 protein. The sample records around 400,000 distinct CDR3 sequences, 13% being singletons.

Material: blood. The chain has TRBV7-2 and TRBJ1-6, with no clear D. This sequence was found in a woman in her late teens or twenties with Graves' hyperthyroidism. CDR3 region: CASSLGTSNGPLHF. The CDR3 nucleotides are TGTGCCAGCAGCTTAGGGACGTCCAACGGACCCCTCCACTTT.